This T cell receptor (beta chain) derives from a study of patients and donors after allogeneic stem cell transplantation. Trimming stripped 3 bases from V and 0 bases from J, with 5 bases between. CDR1 is SQVTM and CDR2 is ANQGSEA in the germline V gene. This CDR3 contains 12 residues. Using its own MiXCR run on the RT-PCR reads, TCRdb lists one record per CDR3 protein. In the table there are over 10,000 distinct CDR3 sequences, around 25% of which are singletons. Sequencing was done on a sample of blood, either unsorted or a sorted T cell fraction (not recorded which). This sequence joins TRBV29-1 and TRBJ1-2, with D unclear. The TCR sequence derives from a human donor who was either an allogeneic HSCT recipient or a stem cell or donor lymphocyte infusion donor (not recorded which). It is not recorded whose cells these are; they may come from a transplant donor. The CDR3 reads CSVDSANYGYTF. Written as DNA, the CDR3 is TGCAGCGTTGATTCAGCTAACTATGGCTACACCTTC.